The T cell receptor (beta chain) under discussion was sequenced for a study of Ad26.COV2.S vaccination and SARS-CoV-2 variants. Indicated treatment: around 19 received Ad26.COV2.S at low or high dose, single or two shots; about 5 received placebo; per-sample allocation not given. After the first vaccine or placebo injection, samples were drawn on day 63. This clone was recorded only once. Its target is unknown. Other DNA sequences in this specimen translate into the identical CDR3. Germline assignment: CDR1 SGHDT and CDR2 YYEEEE. CDR3 length: 14 residues. The trim removed 4 bases at V and 4 bases at J, leaving 5 bases unmatched. Here immunoSEQ multiplex PCR was the method, and the copy in TCRdb shows in-frame clones only, minus some. The sample lists 300,000 to 400,000 clones; roughly nine tenths were seen once. Findings and limits, study-wide: Placebo recipients trailed vaccine recipients in spike-specific TCR breadth.

This specimen was peripheral blood, taken in a trial of Ad26.COV2.S vaccine versus placebo. This clonotype was sampled from a person aged 18-60 years who received the Ad26.COV2.S COVID-19 vaccine or a placebo. This chain connects TRBV5-6 to TRBJ2-7; 10 bases align to TRBD1. The CDR3 region is CASSPGQGEYEQYF. In DNA form, the CDR3 reads TGTGCCAGCAGCCCTGGACAGGGGGAGTACGAGCAGTACTTC.